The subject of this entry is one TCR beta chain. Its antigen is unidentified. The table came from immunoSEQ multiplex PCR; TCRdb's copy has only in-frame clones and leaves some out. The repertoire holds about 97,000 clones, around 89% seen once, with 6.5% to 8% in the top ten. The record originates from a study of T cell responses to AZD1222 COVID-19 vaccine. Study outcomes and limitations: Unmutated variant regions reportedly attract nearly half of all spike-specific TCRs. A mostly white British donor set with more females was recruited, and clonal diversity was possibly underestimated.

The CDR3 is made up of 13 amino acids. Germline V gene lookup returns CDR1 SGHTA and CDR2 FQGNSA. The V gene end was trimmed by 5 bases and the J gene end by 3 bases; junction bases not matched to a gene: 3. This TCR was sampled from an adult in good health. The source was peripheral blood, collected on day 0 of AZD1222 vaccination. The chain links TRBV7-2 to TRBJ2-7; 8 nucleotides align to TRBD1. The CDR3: CASSRDRNYEQYF. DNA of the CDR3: TGTGCCAGCAGCCGGGACAGGAACTACGAGCAGTACTTC.